What follows is one T cell receptor (beta chain) and its context. Its antigen is unknown. This specimen comes from a study of sequential checkpoint blockade in melanoma. Study-wide context: Patients were randomized 1:1 to nivolumab-then-ipilimumab or ipilimumab-then-nivolumab first-line. Approximately 20 patients had tumor biopsies before treatment and at week 13. General study points: Rising tumor T-cell fraction and clonality meant about 30 times likelier benefit.

Clones were read by immunoSEQ multiplex PCR, and TCRdb kept only the in-frame ones, dropping some. Of around 4,600 clones in the sample, more than 25% are singletons; the top ten hold 20% to 25%. The germline V gene encodes CDR1 SGHRS and CDR2 YFSETQ. CDR3 length: 15 residues. The J segment lost 5 bases and the V segment lost 3 bases, leaving 5 bases of the junction unmatched. Treatment described: randomized to nivolumab then ipilimumab (arm A) or the reverse (arm B). No patient had prior DNA-damaging chemotherapy. Here the sequenced sample was tumor tissue (inferred from file names), taken from a patient given nivolumab and ipilimumab in sequence. This receptor was taken from a human donor with melanoma. J is TRBJ2-3 and V is TRBV5-1; 11 bases map to TRBD2. CDR3 sequence: CASSSGLAAVDTQYF. The CDR3 region has the DNA TGCGCCAGCAGCTCGGGACTAGCGGCGGTAGATACGCAGTATTTT. The whole variable domain, filled in from reference TRBV5-1 and TRBJ2-3, reads KAGVTQTPRYLIKTRGQQVTLSCSPISGHRSVSWYQQTPGQGLQFLFEYFSETQRNKGNFPGRFSGRQFSNSRSEMNVSTLELGDSALYLCASSSGLAAVDTQYFGPGTRLTVL.